Sequencing of this TCR beta chain was carried out in a study of vaccination effects on CD4 cells after COVID-19. The overall study: The two convalescent patients provided samples 16 days and one week before vaccination.

Expansion of antigen-specific CD4+ T cells with viral peptide pools was carried out by the ViraFEST assay before sequencing. Following a 10-day culture, CD4+ T cells were purified. Confirmation by PCR established that the person had SARS-CoV-2 infection between March and December 2020. In regard to this clone: As yet, its antigen is unknown.

The method was immunoSEQ multiplex PCR; TCRdb's version includes in-frame clones alone and lacks a portion of them. Among 26,000 or so clones listed, about 80% were seen once. Germline CDR1 SGHDT, CDR2 YYEEEE. This CDR3 contains 12 residues. V was cut by 1 base and J by 7 bases, with 9 bases left in between. Here the sequenced sample was CD4+ T cells from PBMCs cultured with HCoV-NL63 spike peptides, taken before COVID-19 vaccination. The clonotype was recovered from a human donor who had a prior SARS-CoV-2 infection. J is TRBJ2-7 and V is TRBV5-6; D gene ambiguous. CDR3 in DNA: TGTGCCAGCAGCTTGAGACCTCGGGAGCAGTACTTC. Residues: CASSLRPREQYF.